This T cell receptor (beta chain) was captured in a study of blood T cell repertoires in COVID-19. Across the study: COVID-19 samples collected from the United States, Italy and Spain covered acute and convalescent phases.

Sequencing was performed with immunoSEQ multiplex PCR; in TCRdb, only in-frame clones are kept and a portion is missing. The sample holds approximately 40,000 clones, 85% to 95% seen once. Sequenced sample: peripheral blood. The sequence was obtained from a human donor in a cohort sampled during active COVID-19.

This chain's CDR3 is CASSQALDSKGNQPQHF. In nucleotides, the CDR3 is TGCGCCAGCAGCCAAGCCTTGGACAGTAAAGGCAATCAGCCCCAGCATTTT. This rearrangement joins TRBV4-3 to TRBJ1-5; a possible D gene is TRBD1 (6 bases). CDR1 LGHNA and CDR2 YSLEER come from the germline V gene. CDR3 size: 17 residues. Trimming left V 1 base short and J 2 bases short, with 15 bases between.